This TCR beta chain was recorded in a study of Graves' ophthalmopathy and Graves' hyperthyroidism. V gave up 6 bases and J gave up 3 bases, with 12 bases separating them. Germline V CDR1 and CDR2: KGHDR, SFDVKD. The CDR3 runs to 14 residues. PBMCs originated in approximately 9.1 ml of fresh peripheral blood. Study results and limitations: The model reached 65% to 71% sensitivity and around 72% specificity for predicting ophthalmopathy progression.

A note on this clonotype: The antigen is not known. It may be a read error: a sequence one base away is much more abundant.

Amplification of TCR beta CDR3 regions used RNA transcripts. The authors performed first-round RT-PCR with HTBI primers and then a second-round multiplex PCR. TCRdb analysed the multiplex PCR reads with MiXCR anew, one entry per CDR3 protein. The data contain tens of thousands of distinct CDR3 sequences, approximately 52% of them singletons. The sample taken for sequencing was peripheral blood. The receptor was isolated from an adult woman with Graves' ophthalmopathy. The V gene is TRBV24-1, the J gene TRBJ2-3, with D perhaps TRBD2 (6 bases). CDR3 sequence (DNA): TGTGCCACCAGTTTACCAGGGAGGACAGATACGCAGTATTTT. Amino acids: CATSLPGRTDTQYF.